This TCR beta chain originates from a study of human T cells and chemical hapten exposure (dated by TCRdb to the early 2020s). General notes on the study: For sensitization, 2% DPC in acetone was applied to an approximately 2 cm by approximately 2 cm area of upper inner arm skin. Libraries were combined into a pool for sequencing, and differences in TCR yield between samples came mainly from small differences in library volumes within the pool. Patch testing on the upper back used Finn chambers containing 0.01% DPC, with scoring done after 6 days according to International Contact Dermatitis Research Group standards. Blood for TCR sequencing was provided by twenty-nine alopecia patients at one to four time points (pre-sensitization, 2, 6 and 24 weeks). Blood samples were taken from patients before sensitization (week 0) and then at 2, 6 and about 24 weeks after DPC sensitization. Throughout the roughly 23-week study period, patients were also given weekly therapeutic DPC doses on the scalp. The study tracked peripheral blood TCR repertoire changes in vivo during primary and secondary sensitization to the hapten diphenylcyclopropenone (DPC) in alopecia patients. Alopecia areata with under or over 50% scalp involvement, alopecia totalis and alopecia universalis were represented in the patient cohort, which was mostly female. Study-wide conclusions, independent of this receptor: Repeated subsampling changed both the strength of the expansion versus patch-test correlation and the threshold at which the correlation became significant. DPC sensitization did not change the number of TCRs with a frequency above 1 in 1000, and there was no evidence of changes in global repertoire structure. Patch test score was positively correlated with the number of PT1 expanded TCRs, with significance at thresholds 8, 16 and 32 but not at 4. Expanded TCRs formed significantly more large CDR3 similarity clusters than pre-sensitization or healthy control sets, consistent with antigen-driven responses. Because every patient had alopecia, a presumed autoimmune disease, the patients' immune response might differ from that of healthy individuals.

From cysteine to phenylalanine, the CDR3 is 15 amino acids long. The entry retains the CDR3 DNA only, 45 bases that are in frame from base 1. Sequences SGHRS (CDR1) and YFSETQ (CDR2) are obtained from the germline V gene. V is pared back by 6 bases and J by 0 bases, with 14 bases lying between the germline termini. The time point label, as the study defines it: patch test 1, 2 weeks after DPC sensitization. This sample's treatment or condition label indicates: therapeutic diphenylcyclopropenone sensitization with weekly scalp DPC. At each patch-test visit, blood was drawn before the patch test was applied. Patients were considered eligible if aged 18 to 70, diagnosed with alopecia and deemed suitable for DPC therapy, and patients were excluded if pregnant. Total RNA was extracted from unfractionated whole blood that had been collected in Tempus Blood RNA tubes. The library was produced with RACE. The instrument given in TCRdb is NextSeq 500. During library preparation, unique molecular identifiers were attached to individual cDNA molecules so that TCRs could be counted quantitatively and reproducibly. Each blood RNA sample was used to sequence both TCR alpha and TCR beta chains. From the authors' description of their analysis: Samples had a median of about 96,000 TCRs, with a range from roughly 23,224 to 750,000. V, J and CDR3 annotation of the TCR reads was carried out using the Decombinator software suite. Every sample was subsampled to the same number of TCRs (28,000) for the PS versus PT1 abundance plots. Expanded TCRs were defined as absent before sensitization and observed at least eight times at the 2-week time point. TCRdb reprocessed the public reads (quality trimming at Q25 with fastp, clone calling with MiXCR) and kept in-frame beta chains. Each entry merges the rows of one CDR3 protein and shows their most common DNA and genes. TCRdb's processing, not the study's, gives the V and J calls here. The sample table lists some 170,000 distinct CDR3 sequences, 20% to 25% of them with a count of one. The ten largest clones add up to roughly 6.7% of the sample.

There are a few counts of this clonotype. Its antigen remains undetermined. Base qualities were left out, and no much larger clone turns up one base away. Recombination linked TRBV5-1 to TRBJ2-3; 5 matching bases give a weak D call of TRBD2. The sample consisted of whole blood, taken in connection with sensitization to the hapten diphenylcyclopropenone (DPC). The TCR was taken from a woman in her forties or fifties with alopecia areata. Some clones in this sample may be carry-over from other donors' samples. The bases are TGCGCCAGCACCCGGGGTGTCATTAGCACAGATACGCAGTATTTT. It encodes CASTRGVISTDTQYF.